The 14 T cell receptor beta chains reported below all come from one sample, sequenced in a study of shared clonotypes between healthy human individuals. Naivety among CD8 cells was defined by CD45RO negativity and positive CCR7 selection, thereby excluding terminally differentiated effector memory CD45RA+ cells. The table came from immunoSEQ multiplex PCR; TCRdb's copy has only in-frame clones and leaves some out. The repertoire holds about 2 million clones, with approximately 95% as singletons. Sequenced input: naive CD8+ T cells sorted from blood. The receptors shown here come from a young man in good health.

The table lists this clone with a count of one. The rearrangement uses TRBV6-1 and TRBJ2-3; tentative D call: TRBD2 (6 bases). Germline values: CDR1 MNHNS, CDR2 SASEGT. Trimming removed 3 bases from V and 8 bases from J, with 15 bases in between. The CDR3 sequence is 14 residues long. CDR3 in amino acids: CASSDARLDVTQYF. CDR3 DNA: TGTGCCAGCAGTGACGCGAGACTAGATGTTACGCAGTATTTT.

The gene calls are TRBV6-5 and TRBJ2-7; 12 nucleotides match TRBD2. This CDR3 is 14 amino acids long. Germline V lookup: CDR1 MNHEY, CDR2 SVGAGI. Germline trimming cut 2 bases from V and 5 bases from J; bases unmatched to any gene: 1. CDR3 DNA sequence: TGTGCCAGCAGTTACAGGACTAGCGGGAACGAGCAGTACTTC. Translation gives CASSYRTSGNEQYF.

This clone was found once. The chain has TRBV4-3 and TRBJ1-1; a possible D gene is TRBD1 (5 bases). The CDR3 runs to 15 residues. V dropped 2 bases and J dropped 3 bases, with 13 bases sitting between them. Germline loops: CDR1 LGHNA, CDR2 YSLEER. CDR3 sequence (DNA): TGCGCCAGCAGCCAATATCCGGGGACCGACACTGAAGCTTTCTTT. Protein sequence: CASSQYPGTDTEAFF.

This chain connects TRBV19 to TRBJ1-1, with D tentatively TRBD1 (5 bases). CDR1 is LNHDA, CDR2 SQIVND, per germline (reference sequence). CDR3 length: 15 amino acids. Between the trimmed V and J ends, which lost 5 bases and 0 bases, there was a span of 13 bases. The CDR3 DNA reads as TGTGCCAGTAGTCTCCCTCGGGGGTTGAACACTGAAGCTTTCTTT. It yields the protein CASSLPRGLNTEAFF.

The chain employs TRBV10-2 and TRBJ1-3; D call uncertain. V shed 1 base and J shed 0 bases, with 10 bases lying between them. There are 16 residues in the CDR3. CDR1 and CDR2 from the germline V gene are WSHSY and SAAADI. Written as DNA, the CDR3 is TGCGCCAGCAGTGAGTGGAGGGCAGACTCTGGAAACACCATATATTTT. Translation: CASSEWRADSGNTIYF.

In this sample, this clone turned up once. V usage is TRBV4-1 and J usage is TRBJ2-1; TRBD2 is a possible D gene (5 bases). Germline values: CDR1 MGHRA, CDR2 YSYEKL. V was shortened by 2 bases and J by 9 bases, with 17 bases between the two germline ends. The CDR3 spans 15 residues. The CDR3 bases are TGCGCCAGCAGCCAAACCGCGGGCGGCAGCGGTGAGCAGTTCTTC. Its translation: CASSQTAGGSGEQFF.

This sequence joins TRBV6-1 and TRBJ2-1; tentatively, D is TRBD2 (5 bases). Germline V gene sequence: CDR1 MNHNS, CDR2 SASEGT. The V end lost 4 bases, the J end lost 0 bases, and 19 bases lay between the germline ends. The CDR3 loop spans 18 amino acids. CDR3 amino acids: CASSAQLRSANSYNEQFF. The CDR3, as DNA: TGTGCCAGCAGTGCACAACTACGTAGCGCCAACTCCTACAATGAGCAGTTCTTC.

As for this clone: This same CDR3 is encoded by further DNA sequences in the sample. V and J are TRBV4-1 and TRBJ1-4; weak D call: TRBD1 (5 bases). Germline V gene lookup returns CDR1 MGHRA and CDR2 YSYEKL. V was pared by 0 bases and J by 0 bases, with 8 bases between. The CDR3 contains 16 residues. The CDR3 protein is CASSQERGATNEKLFF. CDR3 nucleotide sequence: TGCGCCAGCAGCCAAGAGCGGGGGGCAACTAATGAAAAACTGTTTTTT.

As to this clone: The identical CDR3 is also encoded by other nucleotide sequences in the sample. The chain uses TRBV9 and TRBJ2-3; no clear D gene. Trimming took 3 bases from V and 0 from J, leaving 5 bases between them. The CDR3 has 13 amino acids. Germline V gene data show CDR1 as SGDLS and CDR2 as YYNGEE. Here the CDR3 reads CASSADSTDTQYF. Here the CDR3 DNA reads TGTGCCAGCAGCGCCGATAGCACAGATACGCAGTATTTT.

The V call is TRBV9, the J call TRBJ1-1; D not certain. CDR3 size: 13 residues. V gave up 3 bases and J gave up 4 bases, with 10 bases separating them. Per germline, CDR1 SGDLS and CDR2 YYNGEE. As DNA, the CDR3 is TGTGCCAGCAGCGGAGGATGGGGCACTGAAGCTTTCTTT. Translated, it gives CASSGGWGTEAFF. Based on the CDR3 plus reference TRBV9 and TRBJ1-1, the full variable domain is DSGVTQTPKHLITATGQRVTLRCSPRSGDLSVYWYQQSLDQGLQFLIQYYNGEERAKGNILERFSAQQFPDLHSELNLSSLELGDSALYFCASSGGWGTEAFFGQGTRLTVV.

V usage is TRBV10-2 and J usage is TRBJ2-7; 11 bases are a match to TRBD1. Per the germline V gene, CDR1 is WSHSY and CDR2 is SAAADI. The CDR3 loop spans 15 amino acids. Losses at the gene ends were 1 base for V and 2 bases for J; bases not matched to a gene: 1. CDR3 sequence (DNA): TGCGCCAGCAGTGAGTTGGGACAGGGGGCCTACGAGCAGTACTTC. It is translated as CASSELGQGAYEQYF.

V usage is TRBV5-4 and J usage is TRBJ2-3; no clear D. Between the trimmed V and J ends, which lost 0 bases and 6 bases, there was a span of 5 bases. The length of the CDR3 is 12 residues. Germline CDR1 SGHNT, CDR2 YYREEE (reference sequence). CDR3 loop: CASSLGFDTQYF. Written as DNA, the CDR3 is TGTGCCAGCAGCTTGGGTTTTGATACGCAGTATTTT. The full variable domain, rest sourced from reference TRBV5-4 and TRBJ2-3, is ETGVTQSPTHLIKTRGQQVTLRCSSQSGHNTVSWYQQALGQGPQFIFQYYREEENGRGNFPPRFSGLQFPNYSSELNVNALELDDSALYLCASSLGFDTQYFGPGTRLTVL.

V and J are TRBV27 and TRBJ1-5; a possible D gene is TRBD1 (6 bases). Trimming took off 10 bases at V and 0 bases at J, with 10 bases between the two ends. The germline V gene encodes CDR1 MNHEY and CDR2 SMNVEV (reference sequence). The CDR3 sequence is 13 residues long. The CDR3 region is CATAQGSNQPQHF. In DNA form, the CDR3 reads TGTGCCACCGCACAGGGTAGCAATCAGCCCCAGCATTTT.

The chain has TRBV5-6 and TRBJ1-1; perhaps TRBD1 as D (6 bases). The CDR3 totals 15 residues. V was pared by 3 bases and J by 5 bases, with 17 bases between. Germline V gene lookup returns CDR1 SGHDT and CDR2 YYEEEE. The CDR3 spells CASSYLGQGKTEAFF. CDR3 in DNA: TGTGCCAGCAGCTATTTGGGACAAGGGAAAACTGAAGCTTTCTTT.